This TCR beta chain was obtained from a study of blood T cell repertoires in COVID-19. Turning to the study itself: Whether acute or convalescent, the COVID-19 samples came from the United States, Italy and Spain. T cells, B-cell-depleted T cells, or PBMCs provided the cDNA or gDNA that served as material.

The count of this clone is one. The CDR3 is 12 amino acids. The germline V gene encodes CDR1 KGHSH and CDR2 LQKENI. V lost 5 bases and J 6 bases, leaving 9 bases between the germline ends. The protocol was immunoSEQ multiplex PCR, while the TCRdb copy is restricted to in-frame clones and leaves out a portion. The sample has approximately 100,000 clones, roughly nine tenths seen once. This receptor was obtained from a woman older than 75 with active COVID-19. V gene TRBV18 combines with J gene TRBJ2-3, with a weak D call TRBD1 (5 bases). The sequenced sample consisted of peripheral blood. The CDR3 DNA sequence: TGTGCCAGCTCAAGGGGTGGTGATACGCAGTATTTT. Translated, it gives CASSRGGDTQYF.